This TCR beta chain originates from a study of response to subunit inactivated influenza vaccine. General study points: Researchers suggested that each seasonal influenza vaccination recruits few new T cells.

Note on this clonotype: Its antigen is unidentified.

V was shortened by 11 bases and J by 5 bases, with 9 bases between the two germline ends. The germline CDR1 and CDR2 sequences are MNHEY and SVGEGT. This CDR3 comprises 11 residues. Each CDR3 protein is one row after TCRdb ran MiXCR on the RT-PCR reads. This sample carries hundreds of thousands of distinct CDR3 sequences, roughly 20% of them seen once, and the ten largest clones take around 9.9%. The chain links TRBV6-2 or TRBV6-3 to TRBJ2-2, with D possibly matching TRBD2 (6 bases). This receptor was obtained from a man aged 50 to 59 who received an inactivated influenza vaccine. The sample consisted of PBMCs from blood, taken roughly 5 days after vaccination. CDR3 bases: TGTGCCGGGCGGGAAACCGGGGAGCTGTTTTTT. Translating it yields CAGRETGELFF.